This TCR beta chain was recovered during a study of T cell responses to AZD1222 COVID-19 vaccine listed by TCRdb under 2021. About the investigation overall: TCR sequencing was performed for over 230 trial participants, of whom 207 were given two doses of AZD1222 and about 25 were given two doses of MenACWY control vaccine. Enrollment into the trials was organized by age into subgroups of 18-55, 56-69 and 70-plus years, and those subgroups contained approximately 160, 26 and 62 TCR-sequenced participants, respectively.

General study outcomes and caveats: The whole spike protein was spanned by vaccine-associated CD4 TCRs, and dominant responses were seen in regions 160-218 and 743-854. Nearly half of unique spike-specific TCRs reportedly recognized epitopes outside regions mutated in the B.1.351 and B.1.1.7 variants. Participants were mostly white British and included more females than males, and it was suggested by the authors that clonal diversity may have been underestimated. Spike-specific TCR breadth and depth rose significantly after two AZD1222 doses compared with day 0 and with MenACWY recipients. No day 14 peak-response samples were available, so repertoires were characterized only after the peak T cell response. In the small 56-69-year group, the increase in depth fell short of significance, most likely because of low power. Conclusions about previously exposed vaccinees are limited because only a handful of AZD1222 recipients were SARS-CoV-2 seropositive at baseline.

Sample time point, as interpreted from the label and publication: about 28 days (+/-7) after the second vaccine dose. AZD1222 recipients given second doses at about 4 weeks or at about 12 weeks were pooled, since spike-specific TCR depth and breadth were not found to differ between the two schedules. Vaccinee samples came from UK trials COV001 and COV002, including a single-blind randomized controlled phase 2/3 trial of AZD1222 (ChAdOx1 nCoV-19) in healthy adults. For TCRbeta chain sequencing, PBMC samples were collected from trial participants at day 0 and at day 28 after the second dose. The CDR3 regions of human TCRbeta chains were analyzed by immunosequencing. Concerning the study's data processing: Repertoire TCRs were matched against a reference library of SARS-CoV-2-specific TCRs generated with the MIRA antigen-specificity platform. Breadth was defined as the fraction of unique TCRs that were SARS-CoV-2-associated. Depth was defined as the fraction of total T cells that were SARS-CoV-2-associated. Using the MIRA data, every spike-specific TCR was mapped to the spike region that the TCR reacted to and assigned to either a CD4 or a CD8 class. Log10-transformed breadth and depth values were compared by one-way ANOVA with Sidak's multiple comparisons tests. The source is immuneACCESS, and TCRdb retained only in-frame sequences with V and J called. Part of the clones is not carried over; for the studies checked, unresolved V genes explain less than half of this, and the remainder is unexplained. V and J calls plus clone size are reproduced from that table; the DNA served to infer D and trimming. In this sample the table shows approximately 88,000 clones, around nine tenths of which occur a single time. The ten largest clones take up approximately 5% of the sample.

In regard to this clone: Its antigen remains undetermined. Within one base of it there is no much larger clone, and no base qualities were kept.

The source was peripheral blood, collected 28 days after the second AZD1222 dose. The clonotype originates from an adult who received the AZD1222 COVID-19 vaccine.

The CDR3: CASSLMGQNTEAFF. The nucleotides read TGTGCCAGCAGCTTAATGGGACAGAACACTGAAGCTTTCTTT. The sequence joins TRBV7-2 to TRBJ1-1; TRBD1 is a possible D gene, resting on 6 matching bases. The CDR1 and CDR2 encoded by the germline V gene are SGHTA and FQGNSA. The CDR3 sequence holds 14 residues, the cysteine and phenylalanine included. The sequence is cut down to CDR3 DNA, 42 bases in frame from base 1. Trimming removed 2 bases from V and 1 base from J, leaving 8 bases between the germline ends.